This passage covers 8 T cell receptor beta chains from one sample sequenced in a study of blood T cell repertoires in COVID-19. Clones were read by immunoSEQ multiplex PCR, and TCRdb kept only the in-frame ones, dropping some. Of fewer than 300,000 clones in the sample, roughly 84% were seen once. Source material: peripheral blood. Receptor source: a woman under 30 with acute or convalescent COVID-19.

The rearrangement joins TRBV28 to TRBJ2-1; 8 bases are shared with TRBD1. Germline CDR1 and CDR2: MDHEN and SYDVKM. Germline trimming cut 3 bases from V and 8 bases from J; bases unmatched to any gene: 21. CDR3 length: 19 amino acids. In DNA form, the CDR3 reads TGTGCCAGCAGTTTGTCCAGGGGGCTTGGGAGTATGGTAGACGATGAGCAGTTCTTC. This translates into CASSLSRGLGSMVDDEQFF. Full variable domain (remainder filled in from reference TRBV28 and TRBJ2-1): DVKVTQSSRYLVKRTGEKVFLECVQDMDHENMFWYRQDPGLGLRLIYFSYDVKMKEKGDIPEGYSVSREKKERFSLILESASTNQTSMYLCASSLSRGLGSMVDDEQFFGPGTRLTVL.

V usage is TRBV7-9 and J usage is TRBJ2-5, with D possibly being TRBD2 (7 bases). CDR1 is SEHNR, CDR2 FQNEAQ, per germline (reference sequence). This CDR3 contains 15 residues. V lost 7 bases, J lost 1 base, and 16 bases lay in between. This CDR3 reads CASTEYGGPQETQYF. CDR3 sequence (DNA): TGTGCCAGCACCGAGTACGGGGGGCCCCAAGAGACCCAGTACTTC. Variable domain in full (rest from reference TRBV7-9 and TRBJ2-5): DTGVSQNPRHKITKRGQNVTFRCDPISEHNRLYWYRQTLGQGPEFLTYFQNEAQLEKSRLLSDRFSAERPKGSFSTLEIQRTEQGDSAMYLCASTEYGGPQETQYFGPGTRLLVL.

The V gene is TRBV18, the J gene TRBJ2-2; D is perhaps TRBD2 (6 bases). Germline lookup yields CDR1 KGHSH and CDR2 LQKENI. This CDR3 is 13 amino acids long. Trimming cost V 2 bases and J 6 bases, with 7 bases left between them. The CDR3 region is CASSPERAGELFF. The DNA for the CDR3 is TGTGCCAGCTCACCAGAGCGGGCCGGGGAGCTGTTTTTT.

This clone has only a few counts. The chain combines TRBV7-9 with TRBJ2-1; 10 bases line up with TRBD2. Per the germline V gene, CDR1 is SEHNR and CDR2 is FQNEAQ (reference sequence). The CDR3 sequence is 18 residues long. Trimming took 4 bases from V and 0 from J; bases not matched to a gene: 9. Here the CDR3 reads CASSSLASGGPSYNEQFF. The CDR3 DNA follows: TGTGCCAGCAGCTCCCTGGCTAGCGGGGGTCCCTCCTACAATGAGCAGTTCTTC.

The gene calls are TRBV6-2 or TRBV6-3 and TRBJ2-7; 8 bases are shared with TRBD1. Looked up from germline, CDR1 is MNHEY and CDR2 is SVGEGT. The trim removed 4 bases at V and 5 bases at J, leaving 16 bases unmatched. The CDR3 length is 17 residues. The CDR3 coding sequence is TGTGCCAGCAGTTTTAGCTGGGGGCAGGGGGCAGTCCACGAGCAGTACTTC. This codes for CASSFSWGQGAVHEQYF.

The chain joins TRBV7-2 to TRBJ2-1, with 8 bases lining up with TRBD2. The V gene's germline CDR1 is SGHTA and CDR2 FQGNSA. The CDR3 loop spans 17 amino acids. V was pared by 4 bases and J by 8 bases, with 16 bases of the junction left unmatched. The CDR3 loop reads CASSSGKRTSWSHEQFF. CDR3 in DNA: TGTGCCAGCAGCTCTGGAAAACGGACTAGCTGGTCCCATGAGCAGTTCTTC.

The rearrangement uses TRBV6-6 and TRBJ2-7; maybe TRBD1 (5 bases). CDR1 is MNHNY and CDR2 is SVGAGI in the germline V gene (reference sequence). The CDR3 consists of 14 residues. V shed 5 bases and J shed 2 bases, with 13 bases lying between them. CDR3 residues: CASSLYRGAYEQYF. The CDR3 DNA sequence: TGTGCCAGCAGTCTTTATAGGGGCGCCTACGAGCAGTACTTC.

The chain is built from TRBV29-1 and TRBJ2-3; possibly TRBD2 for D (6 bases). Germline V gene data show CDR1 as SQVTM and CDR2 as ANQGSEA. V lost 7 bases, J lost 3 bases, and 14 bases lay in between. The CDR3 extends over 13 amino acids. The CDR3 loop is CSGEEMHTDTQYF. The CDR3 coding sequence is TGCAGCGGGGAGGAGATGCATACAGATACGCAGTATTTT.